The 22 T cell receptor beta chains below come from one sample, sequenced in a study of T cells in Graves' hyperthyroidism and ophthalmopathy. RNA transcripts yielded amplified TCR beta CDR3 regions. A first-round RT-PCR of the TCR CDR3 used the HTBI primer set. Via MiXCR, TCRdb re-called the multiplex PCR reads, giving one row per CDR3 protein. The sample lists about 600,000 distinct CDR3 sequences; 14% were seen once. Material: blood. The receptors originated from a woman aged 18-29 years with Graves' ophthalmopathy.

This clonotype was detected ten times or more. J is TRBJ2-7 and V is TRBV7-9, with D possibly matching TRBD1 (6 bases). The V gene lost 4 bases and the J gene lost 7 bases, with 14 bases spanning the gap. CDR3 size: 13 residues. Germline V CDR1 and CDR2: SEHNR, FQNEAQ (reference sequence). CDR3 protein: CASSYPGVGEQYF. The CDR3 DNA reads TGTGCCAGCAGCTATCCAGGGGTGGGGGAGCAGTACTTC.

The J gene is TRBJ2-5, the V gene TRBV6-1; tentative D call: TRBD1 (6 bases). V was cut by 9 bases and J by 5 bases, with 19 bases left in between. This CDR3 spans 14 amino acids. Germline-derived CDR1 and CDR2 are MNHNS and SASEGT. CDR3 protein: CASRQLGGSETQYF. DNA of the CDR3: TGTGCCAGTAGACAGCTAGGGGGTTCGGAGACCCAGTACTTC.

This clonotype was counted at least ten times. The chain links TRBV24-1 to TRBJ1-5, with D possibly being TRBD1 (5 bases). Looked up from germline, CDR1 is KGHDR and CDR2 is SFDVKD. V lost 1 base and J 6 bases, leaving 6 bases between the germline ends. CDR3 size: 13 residues. The chain's CDR3 is CATSDFGGQPQHF. DNA for the CDR3: TGTGCCACCAGTGATTTCGGGGGTCAGCCCCAGCATTTT.

The sample holds many counts of this clonotype. This rearrangement joins TRBV6-6 to TRBJ2-2, with D perhaps matching TRBD2 (6 bases). V was pared by 4 bases and J by 4 bases, with 25 bases between. This CDR3 contains 19 residues. Germline V gives CDR1 MNHNY, CDR2 SVGAGI (reference sequence). The CDR3 protein is CASSLRRTLGGAFTGELFF. Written as DNA, the CDR3 is TGTGCCAGCAGTTTACGAAGGACCCTCGGAGGGGCATTCACCGGGGAGCTGTTTTTT.

This clonotype was observed at least ten times. V gene TRBV7-9 combines with J gene TRBJ1-1; 7 positions agree with TRBD1. The CDR3 loop spans 15 amino acids. The ends lost 3 bases at V and 7 bases at J; junction bases unmatched: 11. Germline lookup yields CDR1 SEHNR and CDR2 FQNEAQ (reference sequence). CDR3 amino acids: CASSFYPRQGLEAFF. The CDR3 DNA reads as TGTGCCAGCAGCTTTTATCCGAGACAGGGTCTTGAAGCTTTCTTT.

This chain joins TRBV18 and TRBJ2-5; 9 nucleotides agree with TRBD2. The germline V gene has CDR1 KGHSH and CDR2 LQKENI. The V gene end was trimmed by 2 bases and the J gene end by 3 bases; junction bases not matched to a gene: 7. The CDR3 is 16 amino acids. Here the CDR3 reads CASSPVAGGLEETQYF. The CDR3 DNA reads TGTGCCAGCTCACCAGTTGCGGGAGGGCTTGAAGAGACCCAGTACTTC.

This clonotype has only a few counts. CDR3 residues: CASSLHFRGGGRTYEQYF. CDR3 nucleotide sequence: TGTGCCAGCAGCTTACATTTCCGAGGGGGTGGACGGACCTACGAGCAGTACTTC. This sequence joins TRBV7-6 and TRBJ2-7, with a weak D call TRBD1 (6 bases). The CDR3 covers 18 residues. The V and J ends lost 2 bases and 2 bases respectively, with 22 bases between them. Germline V gene sequence: CDR1 SGHVS, CDR2 FNYEAQ.

This clonotype was counted many times. The chain employs TRBV2 and TRBJ2-2, with 8 bases that match TRBD1. The CDR3 is 15 amino acids. Germline V CDR1 and CDR2: SNHLY, FYNNEI. The junction had 5 bases not matched to a gene; V was cut back by 5 bases and J by 3 bases. The CDR3 region is CASSRTGTHTGELFF. CDR3 DNA: TGTGCCAGCAGTAGGACAGGGACGCACACCGGGGAGCTGTTTTTT.

Many counts were recorded for this clonotype. CDR3 sequence reads: CASSTGGHGYTF. The CDR3, as DNA: TGTGCCAGCAGTACAGGGGGCCATGGCTACACCTTC. V and J are TRBV28 and TRBJ1-2; TRBD1 matches 9 bases. Germline V lookup: CDR1 MDHEN, CDR2 SYDVKM. The CDR3 covers 12 residues. Trimming removed 5 bases from V and 6 bases from J; junction bases left unmatched: 1.

This clonotype was counted between two and nine times. The chain uses TRBV19 and TRBJ2-1, with D possibly called TRBD1 or TRBD2 (5 bases each). The CDR3 is 17 residues long. Germline CDR1 is LNHDA and CDR2 is SQIVND (reference sequence). V lost 4 bases to trimming and J lost 0 bases, with 16 bases between them. CDR3: CASSREGIRASYNEQFF. CDR3 nucleotide sequence: TGTGCCAGTAGTAGAGAGGGAATCAGGGCCTCCTACAATGAGCAGTTCTTC.

This clonotype showed up many times. The chain links TRBV7-9 to TRBJ2-5; 12 bases are a match to TRBD2. Unmatched junction bases numbered 2, after V lost 3 bases and J lost 3 bases. The CDR3 extends over 15 amino acids. In germline, CDR1 is SEHNR, CDR2 FQNEAQ (reference sequence). The CDR3 protein is CASSFGLAGKETQYF. CDR3 sequence (DNA): TGTGCCAGCAGCTTTGGACTAGCGGGAAAAGAGACCCAGTACTTC.

This clonotype was picked up many times. The chain combines TRBV7-6 with TRBJ2-7; D is unresolved. Germline V gene lookup returns CDR1 SGHVS and CDR2 FNYEAQ. V dropped 6 bases and J dropped 3 bases, with 18 bases sitting between them. This CDR3 comprises 15 residues. The CDR3 reads CASRPLRTDLYEQYF. CDR3 DNA: TGTGCCAGCAGACCCCTTCGGACGGATCTCTACGAGCAGTACTTC.

The sample holds many counts of this clonotype. The J gene is TRBJ1-1, the V gene TRBV9; D is undetermined. V lost 4 bases and J 4 bases, leaving 11 bases between the germline ends. The CDR3 contains 13 residues. Germline V gene data show CDR1 as SGDLS and CDR2 as YYNGEE. CDR3 sequence (DNA): TGTGCCAGCAGCACAACAGAGGGCACTGAAGCTTTCTTT. Translating it yields CASSTTEGTEAFF.

This clonotype was seen at least ten times. The chain employs TRBV6-1 and TRBJ2-5; tentatively, D is TRBD1 (5 bases). The CDR3 is made up of 15 amino acids. CDR1 is MNHNS, CDR2 SASEGT, per germline. Trimming took 5 bases from V and 5 from J, leaving 18 bases between them. CDR3 sequence reads: CASSSRLGKGETQYF. CDR3 sequence (DNA): TGTGCCAGCAGTTCGAGGTTAGGGAAGGGGGAGACCCAGTACTTC.

This clonotype was picked up many times. The genes are TRBV11-2 and TRBJ2-2, with D tentatively TRBD2 (5 bases). Trimming cost V 1 base and J 7 bases, with 10 bases left between them. The CDR3 consists of 14 residues. Germline V gene lookup returns CDR1 SGHAT and CDR2 FQNNGV. The CDR3 DNA is TGTGCCAGCAGCTTAGCCGACGGGGTCGGGGAGCTGTTTTTT. It yields the protein CASSLADGVGELFF. Full variable domain (outside the CDR3, taken from reference TRBV11-2 and TRBJ2-2): EAGVAQSPRYKIIEKRQSVAFWCNPISGHATLYWYQQILGQGPKLLIQFQNNGVVDDSQLPKDRFSAERLKGVDSTLKIQPAKLEDSAVYLCASSLADGVGELFFGEGSRLTVL.

This clonotype was seen only a few times. V and J are TRBV27 and TRBJ1-2; D perhaps matches TRBD1 (6 bases). The CDR3 spans 15 residues. CDR1 and CDR2 (germline): MNHEY, SMNVEV (reference sequence). Between the trimmed V and J ends, which lost 5 bases and 8 bases, there was a span of 21 bases. Here the CDR3 reads CASSLYLGGARGYTF. CDR3 DNA: TGTGCCAGCAGTCTCTACCTCGGGGGGGCGCGGGGCTACACCTTC.

This clonotype was detected only a few times. V usage is TRBV20-1 and J usage is TRBJ1-5; D gene ambiguous. V was cut by 6 bases and J by 0 bases, with 30 bases left in between. Looked up from germline, CDR1 is DFQATT and CDR2 is SNEGSKA (reference sequence). The CDR3 loop spans 20 amino acids. In DNA form, the CDR3 reads TGCAGTGCCGGTATCTCTAATGGAGGAGTTCGGATTTATAGCAATCAGCCCCAGCATTTT. It is translated as CSAGISNGGVRIYSNQPQHF.

This clonotype appeared many times. The V and J genes are TRBV18 and TRBJ2-5, with 7 positions matching TRBD2. The germline V gene encodes CDR1 KGHSH and CDR2 LQKENI. The CDR3 extends over 15 amino acids. V lost 6 bases and J lost 5; bases outside the gene matches: 12. CDR3 nucleotide sequence: TGTGCCAGCTCCCCCGGGACTACCGACGGTGAGACCCAGTACTTC. This translates into CASSPGTTDGETQYF.

J is TRBJ2-1 and V is TRBV9; TRBD2 might be the D (6 bases). The CDR3 length is 16 residues. V was clipped by 4 bases and J by 9 bases, with 23 bases between them. CDR1 SGDLS and CDR2 YYNGEE come from the germline V gene. This CDR3 is CASSNRDSPAISEQFF. Here the CDR3 DNA reads TGTGCCAGCAGCAACCGGGACTCCCCCGCAATTAGTGAGCAGTTCTTC.

This clonotype was counted ten times or more. The V and J genes are TRBV24-1 and TRBJ2-3; the match to TRBD2 covers 9 bases. V dropped 4 bases and J dropped 2; count of bases not matched to a gene: 9. CDR1 is KGHDR and CDR2 is SFDVKD in the germline V gene. The CDR3 contains 17 residues. DNA of the CDR3: TGTGCCACCAGTGAGCGAAGACTAGCGGATTACACAGATACGCAGTATTTT. It encodes CATSERRLADYTDTQYF.

This clonotype was found a few times. A read error may produce the germline difference seen at one junction end. J is TRBJ2-1 and V is TRBV14, with 12 bases matching TRBD2. Germline CDR1 SGHDN, CDR2 FVKESK. CDR3 length equals 17 residues. CDR3 sequence reads: CASNQGPTSGRKDEQFF. The CDR3 DNA is TGTGCCAGCAACCAAGGCCCCACTAGCGGGAGGAAGGATGAGCAGTTCTTC.

Concerning this clonotype: A read error may be the cause here, since a much bigger clone is one base away. J is TRBJ1-5 and V is TRBV29-1, with D possibly TRBD1 on 6 matching bases. The CDR3 has 14 residues. The germline gives CDR1 SQVTM, CDR2 ANQGSEA. In nucleotides, the CDR3 is TGCAGCGTGAACGGACAGAATAGCAATCAGCCCCGGCATTTT. It is translated as CSVNGQNSNQPRHF.